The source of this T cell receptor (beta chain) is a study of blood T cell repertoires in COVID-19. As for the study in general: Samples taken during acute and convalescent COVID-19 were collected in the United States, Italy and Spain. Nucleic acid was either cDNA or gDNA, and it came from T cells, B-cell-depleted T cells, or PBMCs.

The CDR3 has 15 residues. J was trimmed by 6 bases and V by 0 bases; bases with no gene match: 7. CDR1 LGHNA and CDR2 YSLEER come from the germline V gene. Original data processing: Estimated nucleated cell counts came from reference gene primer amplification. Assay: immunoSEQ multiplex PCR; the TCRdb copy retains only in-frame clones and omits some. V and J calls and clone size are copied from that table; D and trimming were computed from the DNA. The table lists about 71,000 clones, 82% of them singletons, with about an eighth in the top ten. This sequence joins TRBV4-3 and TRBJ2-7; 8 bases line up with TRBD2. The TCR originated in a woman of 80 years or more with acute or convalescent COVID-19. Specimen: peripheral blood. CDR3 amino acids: CASSQESGSMFEQYF. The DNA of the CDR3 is TGCGCCAGCAGCCAAGAAAGCGGGAGTATGTTCGAGCAGTACTTC.